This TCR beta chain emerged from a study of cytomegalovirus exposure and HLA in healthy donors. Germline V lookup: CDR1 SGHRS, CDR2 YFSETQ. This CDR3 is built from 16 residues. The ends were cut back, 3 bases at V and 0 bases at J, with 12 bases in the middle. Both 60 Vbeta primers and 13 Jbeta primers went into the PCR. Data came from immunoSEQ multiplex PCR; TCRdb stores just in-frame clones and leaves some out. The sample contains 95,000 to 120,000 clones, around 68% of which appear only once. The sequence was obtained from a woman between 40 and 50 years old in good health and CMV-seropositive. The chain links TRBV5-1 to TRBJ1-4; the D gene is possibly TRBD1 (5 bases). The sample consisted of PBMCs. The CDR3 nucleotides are TGCGCCAGCAGCTGGACACCAGGTGCAACTAATGAAAAACTGTTTTTT. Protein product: CASSWTPGATNEKLFF.